This entry is about one T cell receptor (beta chain). Its antigen is currently unknown. With V trimmed by 3 bases and J by 5 bases, 7 bases remained unmatched. The CDR3 covers 16 residues. Germline assignment: CDR1 SGHVS and CDR2 FQNEAQ. This sample was taken from a study of tumor-infiltrating lymphocytes in primary liver carcinoma. In the study overall: Tumor stage was T1-T3 N0M0, and tumor size was roughly 4.2 to 11 cm across.

TCR beta cDNA was made from 400 to 600 ng total RNA with a constant-region primer. Three nested multiplex PCR rounds, a slightly modified ARM-PCR method, built the TCR beta libraries. Researchers ran the first two PCR rounds for roughly 11 cycles each with TRBV1-TRBV30 forward primers and a C-beta reverse primer. TCRdb processed the multiplex PCR reads anew with MiXCR; each CDR3 protein has one entry. The sample has hundreds of thousands of distinct CDR3 sequences; 45% to 70% are singletons. Both blood RNA, taken from unsorted whole blood, and germline DNA were extracted. Broader study findings: CD8+ and CD4+ repertoires went uncompared, the samples being bulk unsorted. Tumors and blood were compared for top-250-clone fraction, and tumors had the significantly higher value (p = 0.039). Tumor region pairs showed greater overlap than either tumor-adjacent or tumor-blood pairs did.

The genes are TRBV7-8 and TRBJ2-5; 12 bases align to TRBD1. This TCR was sampled from a woman aged 30 to 39 with primary liver carcinoma and hepatitis B virus infection. Input material: peripheral blood. The CDR3 protein is CASSLGDRGLGETQYF. The CDR3 region has the DNA TGTGCCAGCAGCTTGGGGGACAGGGGGCTTGGTGAGACCCAGTACTTC.